The 8 T cell receptor beta chains reported below all come from one sample, sequenced in a study of CD8+ T cells in alopecia areata listed by TCRdb under 2018. In light of the paper, this sample's treatment or condition label describes: oral pan-JAK inhibitor, 5-10 mg twice daily. Libraries came from the immunoSEQ multiplex PCR assay. To provide template for TCR sequencing, every sample had RNA extracted and reverse transcribed into cDNA. The immuneACCESS repertoire file appears here via TCRdb, limited to in-frame rearrangements. These files lack a portion of the clones; in checked studies, under half of the deficit traces to unresolved V genes, and the cause of the others is not known. Counted in this sample were 100,000 or so clones; about 60% of them appeared once. Jointly, the top ten make up 15% to 20% of the sample. This specimen was CD8+ T cells sorted from blood, taken at roughly week 55, from a patient treated with tofacitinib. These TCRs come from a human donor with alopecia areata.

This clone has a handful of counts. The CDR3 DNA reads TGTGCCACCAGCAGAGATCCCCGACGGGTGGATGAAAAACTGTTTTTT. This encodes CATSRDPRRVDEKLFF. The V and J genes are TRBV15 and TRBJ1-4; D ambiguous. The CDR3 loop spans 16 amino acids. Germline V gives CDR1 LNHNV, CDR2 YYDKDF (reference sequence). V shed 0 bases and J shed 6 bases, with 14 bases lying between them. The full variable domain, rest sourced from reference TRBV15 and TRBJ1-4, is DAMVIQNPRYQVTQFGKPVTLSCSQTLNHNVMYWYQQKSSQAPKLLFHYYDKDFNNEADTPDNFQSRRPNTSFCFLDIRSPGLGDTAMYLCATSRDPRRVDEKLFFGSGTQLSVL.

This clone showed up just a few times. The chain couples TRBV27 to TRBJ2-7; a weak D match, TRBD1 (5 bases). This CDR3 comprises 12 residues. V was shortened by 3 bases and J by 7 bases, with 10 bases between the two germline ends. Per germline, CDR1 MNHEY and CDR2 SMNVEV (reference sequence). The CDR3 protein is CASSFQGSEQYF. CDR3 DNA: TGTGCCAGCAGTTTCCAGGGTTCGGAGCAGTACTTC.

J is TRBJ2-5 and V is TRBV5-1; the match to TRBD1 covers 10 bases. Germline V lookup: CDR1 SGHRS, CDR2 YFSETQ. With V trimmed by 4 bases and J by 5 bases, 11 bases remained unmatched. CDR3 size: 16 residues. As DNA, the CDR3 is TGCGCCAGCAGCCCCTCCGGGACAGGGGTTTGGGAGACCCAGTACTTC. It specifies CASSPSGTGVWETQYF.

The table lists this clone with a few counts. This chain uses TRBV29-1 with TRBJ2-5, with 12 bases aligning to TRBD2. V dropped 3 bases and J dropped 5; count of bases not matched to a gene: 10. CDR1 SQVTM and CDR2 ANQGSEA come from the germline V gene. This CDR3 contains 16 residues. Here the CDR3 reads CSVDWPSGGARETQYF. CDR3 sequence (DNA): TGCAGCGTTGATTGGCCTAGCGGGGGGGCCAGGGAGACCCAGTACTTC.

The rearrangement links TRBV5-1 to TRBJ1-5; D is perhaps TRBD1 (5 bases). The CDR3 extends over 15 amino acids. The V gene lost 0 bases and the J gene lost 9 bases, with 16 bases spanning the gap. Germline CDR1 and CDR2: SGHRS and YFSETQ. In DNA form, the CDR3 reads TGCGCCAGCAGCTTGGTACAGGAGGGCCATCGGCCCCAGCATTTT. It codes for CASSLVQEGHRPQHF.

The CDR3 DNA sequence: TGTGCCTGGCGTCGGGACAGTCAAGAGACCCAGTACTTC. Protein sequence: CAWRRDSQETQYF. The chain couples TRBV30 to TRBJ2-5, with 7 bases fitting TRBD1. CDR3 length: 13 amino acids. J lost 2 bases, V lost 5 bases, and 5 bases had no gene match. Germline CDR1 GTSNPN, CDR2 SVGIG (reference sequence).

This sequence joins TRBV7-9 and TRBJ2-6; no clear D gene. Germline values: CDR1 SEHNR, CDR2 FQNEAQ (reference sequence). The V and J ends lost 7 bases and 0 bases respectively, with 7 bases between them. The CDR3 is 14 residues long. As DNA, the CDR3 is TGTGCCAGCAACAAAGACTCTGGGGCCAACGTCCTGACTTTC. It encodes CASNKDSGANVLTF.

There are a few counts of this clone. The genes are TRBV7-9 and TRBJ2-4, with D tentatively TRBD1 or TRBD2 (5 bases each). Germline V lookup: CDR1 SEHNR, CDR2 FQNEAQ (reference sequence). The ends were cut back, 1 base at V and 0 bases at J, with 10 bases in the middle. This CDR3 is built from 16 residues. CDR3 coding DNA: TGTGCCAGCAGCTTAGAGGGACGACTAGCCAAAAACATTCAGTACTTC. This translates into CASSLEGRLAKNIQYF.